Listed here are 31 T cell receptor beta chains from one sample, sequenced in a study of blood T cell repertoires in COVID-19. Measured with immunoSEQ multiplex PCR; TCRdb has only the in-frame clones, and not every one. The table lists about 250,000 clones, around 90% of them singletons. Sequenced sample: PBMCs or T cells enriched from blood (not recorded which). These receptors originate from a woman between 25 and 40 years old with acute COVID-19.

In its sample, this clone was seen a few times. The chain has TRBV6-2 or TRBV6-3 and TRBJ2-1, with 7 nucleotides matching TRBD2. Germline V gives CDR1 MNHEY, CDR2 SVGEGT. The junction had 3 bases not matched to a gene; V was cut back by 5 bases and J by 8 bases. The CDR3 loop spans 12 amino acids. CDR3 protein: CASSQTSDEQFF. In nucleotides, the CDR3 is TGTGCCAGCAGTCAAACTAGCGATGAGCAGTTCTTC.

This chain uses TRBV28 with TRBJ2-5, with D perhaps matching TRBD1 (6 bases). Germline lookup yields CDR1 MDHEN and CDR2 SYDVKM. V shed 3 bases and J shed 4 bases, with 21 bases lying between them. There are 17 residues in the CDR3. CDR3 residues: CASSFNPDRPQGETQYF. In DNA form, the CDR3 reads TGTGCCAGCAGTTTTAACCCCGACAGGCCGCAGGGAGAGACCCAGTACTTC.

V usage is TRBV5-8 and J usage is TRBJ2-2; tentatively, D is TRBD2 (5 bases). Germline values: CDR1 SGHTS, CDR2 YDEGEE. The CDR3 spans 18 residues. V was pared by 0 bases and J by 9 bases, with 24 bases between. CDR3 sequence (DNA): TGTGCCAGCAGCTTGGGAGGAGGTTCGGAGCTAGTTGTTCGGGAGCTGTTTTTT. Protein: CASSLGGGSELVVRELFF.

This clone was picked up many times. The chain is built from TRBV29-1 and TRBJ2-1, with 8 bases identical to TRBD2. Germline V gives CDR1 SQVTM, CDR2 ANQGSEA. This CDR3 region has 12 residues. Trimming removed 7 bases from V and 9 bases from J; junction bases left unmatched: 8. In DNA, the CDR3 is TGCAGCGCCAGGCGGGGGGCCGGTGAGCAGTTCTTC. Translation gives CSARRGAGEQFF.

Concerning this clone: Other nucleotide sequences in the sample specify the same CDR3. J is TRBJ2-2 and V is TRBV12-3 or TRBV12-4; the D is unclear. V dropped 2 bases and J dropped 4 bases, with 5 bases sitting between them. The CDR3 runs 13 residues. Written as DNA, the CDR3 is TGTGCCAGCAGTTTAAGAGGCACCGGGGAGCTGTTTTTT. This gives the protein CASSLRGTGELFF.

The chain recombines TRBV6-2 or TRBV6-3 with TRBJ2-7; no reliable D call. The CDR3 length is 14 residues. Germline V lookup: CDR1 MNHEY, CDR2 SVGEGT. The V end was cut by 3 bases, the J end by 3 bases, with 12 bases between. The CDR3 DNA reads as TGTGCCAGCAGTTATAGCAGCACCAGCTACGAGCAGTACTTC. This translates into CASSYSSTSYEQYF.

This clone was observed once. CDR3 sequence: CASSQAGTRGTDTQYF. CDR3 bases: TGTGCCAGCAGCCAAGCCGGGACTAGGGGAACAGATACGCAGTATTTT. The chain employs TRBV4-2 and TRBJ2-3; 8 nucleotides line up with TRBD2. V gave up 1 base and J gave up 3 bases; unmatched junction bases: 6. The CDR3 contains 16 residues. Germline CDR1 and CDR2: LGHNA and YNFKEQ.

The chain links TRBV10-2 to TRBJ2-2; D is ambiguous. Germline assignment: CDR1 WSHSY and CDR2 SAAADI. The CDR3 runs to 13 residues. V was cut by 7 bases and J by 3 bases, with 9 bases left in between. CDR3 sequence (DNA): TGCGCCAGCACCCGTACAGACACCGGGGAGCTGTTTTTT. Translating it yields CASTRTDTGELFF.

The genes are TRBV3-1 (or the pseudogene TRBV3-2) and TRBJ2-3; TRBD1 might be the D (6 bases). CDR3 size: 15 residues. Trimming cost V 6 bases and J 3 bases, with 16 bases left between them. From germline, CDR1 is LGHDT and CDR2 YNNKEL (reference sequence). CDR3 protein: CASRPFRGGTDTQYF. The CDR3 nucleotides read TGTGCCAGCAGGCCATTCAGGGGCGGGACAGATACGCAGTATTTT.

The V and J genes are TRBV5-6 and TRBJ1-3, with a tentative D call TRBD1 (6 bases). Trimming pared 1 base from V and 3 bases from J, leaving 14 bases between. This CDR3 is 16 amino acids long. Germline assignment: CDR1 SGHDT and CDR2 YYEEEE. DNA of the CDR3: TGTGCCAGCAGCTTGTGGGGGCCGGGACGTGGAAACACCATATATTTT. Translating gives CASSLWGPGRGNTIYF.

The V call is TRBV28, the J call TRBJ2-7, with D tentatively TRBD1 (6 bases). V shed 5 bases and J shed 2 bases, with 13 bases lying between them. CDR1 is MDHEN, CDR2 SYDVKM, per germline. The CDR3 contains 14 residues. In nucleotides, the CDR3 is TGTGCCAGCAGTCTCGGGACAACTGCCTACGAGCAGTACTTC. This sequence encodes CASSLGTTAYEQYF. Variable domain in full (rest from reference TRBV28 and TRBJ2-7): DVKVTQSSRYLVKRTGEKVFLECVQDMDHENMFWYRQDPGLGLRLIYFSYDVKMKEKGDIPEGYSVSREKKERFSLILESASTNQTSMYLCASSLGTTAYEQYFGPGTRLTVT.

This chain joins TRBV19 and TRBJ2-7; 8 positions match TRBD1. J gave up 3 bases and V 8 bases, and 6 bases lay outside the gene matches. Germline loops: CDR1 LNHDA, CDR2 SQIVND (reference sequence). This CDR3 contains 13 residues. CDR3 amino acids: CASATGAVYEQYF. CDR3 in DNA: TGTGCCAGTGCGACAGGGGCCGTCTACGAGCAGTACTTC. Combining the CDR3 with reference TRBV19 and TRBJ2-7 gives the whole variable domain DGGITQSPKYLFRKEGQNVTLSCEQNLNHDAMYWYRQDPGQGLRLIYYSQIVNDFQKGDIAEGYSVSREKKESFPLTVTSAQKNPTAFYLCASATGAVYEQYFGPGTRLTVT.

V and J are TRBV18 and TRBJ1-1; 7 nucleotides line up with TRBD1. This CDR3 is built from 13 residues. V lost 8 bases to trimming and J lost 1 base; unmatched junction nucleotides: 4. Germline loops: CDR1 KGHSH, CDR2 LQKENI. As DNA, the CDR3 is TGTGCCAGCCACAGGGGCGAGAACACTGAAGCTTTCTTT. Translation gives CASHRGENTEAFF.

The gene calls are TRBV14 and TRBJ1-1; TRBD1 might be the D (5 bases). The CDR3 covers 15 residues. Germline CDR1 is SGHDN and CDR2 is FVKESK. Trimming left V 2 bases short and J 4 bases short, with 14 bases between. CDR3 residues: CASSQITGLGTEAFF. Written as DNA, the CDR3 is TGTGCCAGCAGCCAAATAACAGGATTAGGCACTGAAGCTTTCTTT.

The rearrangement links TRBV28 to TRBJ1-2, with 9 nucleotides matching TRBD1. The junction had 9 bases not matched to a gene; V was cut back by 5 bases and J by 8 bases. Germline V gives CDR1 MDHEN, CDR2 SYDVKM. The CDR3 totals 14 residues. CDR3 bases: TGTGCCAGCAGTAAAACAGGGGGCGCGGGCGGCTACACCTTC. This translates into CASSKTGGAGGYTF.

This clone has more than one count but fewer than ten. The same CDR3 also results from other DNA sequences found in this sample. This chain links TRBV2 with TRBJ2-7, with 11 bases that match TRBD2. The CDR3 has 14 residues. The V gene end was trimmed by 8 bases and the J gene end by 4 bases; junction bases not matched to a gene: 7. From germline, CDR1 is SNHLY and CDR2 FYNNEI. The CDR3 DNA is TGTGCCAGCCGAGAGGGACTAGCGGCGTACGAGCAGTACTTC. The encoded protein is CASREGLAAYEQYF.

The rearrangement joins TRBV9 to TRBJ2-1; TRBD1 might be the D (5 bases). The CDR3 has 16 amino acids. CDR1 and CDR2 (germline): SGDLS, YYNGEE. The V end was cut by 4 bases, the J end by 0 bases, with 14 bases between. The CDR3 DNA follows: TGTGCCAGCAGCACAGGACCTCTGAGCTCCTACAATGAGCAGTTCTTC. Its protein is CASSTGPLSSYNEQFF.

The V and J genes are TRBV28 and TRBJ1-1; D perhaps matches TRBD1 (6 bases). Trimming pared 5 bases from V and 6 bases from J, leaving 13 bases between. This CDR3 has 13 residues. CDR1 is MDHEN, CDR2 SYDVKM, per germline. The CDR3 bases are TGTGCCAGCAGTGGCGGACAGATACCTGAAGCTTTCTTT. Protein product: CASSGGQIPEAFF.

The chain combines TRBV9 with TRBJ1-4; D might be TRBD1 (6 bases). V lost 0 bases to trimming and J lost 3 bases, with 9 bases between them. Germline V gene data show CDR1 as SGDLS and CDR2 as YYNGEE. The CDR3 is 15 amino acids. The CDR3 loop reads CASSVARGSNEKLFF. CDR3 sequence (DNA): TGTGCCAGCAGCGTAGCAAGGGGGTCTAATGAAAAACTGTTTTTT.

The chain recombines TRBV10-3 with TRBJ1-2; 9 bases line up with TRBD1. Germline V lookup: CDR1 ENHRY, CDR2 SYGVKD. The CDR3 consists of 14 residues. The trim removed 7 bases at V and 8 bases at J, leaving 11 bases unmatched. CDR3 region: CAITNTGGAAGYTF. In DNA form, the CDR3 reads TGTGCCATCACCAACACAGGGGGCGCGGCCGGCTACACCTTC.

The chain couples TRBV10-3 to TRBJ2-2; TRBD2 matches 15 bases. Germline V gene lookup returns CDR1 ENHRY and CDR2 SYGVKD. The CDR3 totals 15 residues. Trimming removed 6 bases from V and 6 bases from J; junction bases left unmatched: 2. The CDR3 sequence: CAISGLAGGPGELFF. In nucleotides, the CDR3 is TGTGCCATCAGCGGACTAGCGGGGGGGCCCGGGGAGCTGTTTTTT.

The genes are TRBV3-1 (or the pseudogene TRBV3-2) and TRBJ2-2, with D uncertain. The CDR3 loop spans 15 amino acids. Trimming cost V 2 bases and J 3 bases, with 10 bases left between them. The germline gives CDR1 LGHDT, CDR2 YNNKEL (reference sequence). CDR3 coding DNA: TGTGCCAGCAGCCAAATTCCCCTATACACCGGGGAGCTGTTTTTT. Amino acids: CASSQIPLYTGELFF.

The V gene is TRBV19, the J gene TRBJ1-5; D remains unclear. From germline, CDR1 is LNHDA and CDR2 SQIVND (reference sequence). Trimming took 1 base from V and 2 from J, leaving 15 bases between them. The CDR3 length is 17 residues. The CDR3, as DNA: TGTGCCAGTAGTATAGGCGGGCACGGTCGGGGCAATCAGCCCCAGCATTTT. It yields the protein CASSIGGHGRGNQPQHF.

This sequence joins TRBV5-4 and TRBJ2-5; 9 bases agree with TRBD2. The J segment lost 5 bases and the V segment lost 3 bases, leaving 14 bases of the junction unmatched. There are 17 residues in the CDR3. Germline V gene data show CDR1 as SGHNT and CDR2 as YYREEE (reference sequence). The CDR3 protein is CASSSIAGAQNGETQYF. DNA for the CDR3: TGTGCCAGCAGCTCCATAGCGGGGGCGCAAAACGGGGAGACCCAGTACTTC.

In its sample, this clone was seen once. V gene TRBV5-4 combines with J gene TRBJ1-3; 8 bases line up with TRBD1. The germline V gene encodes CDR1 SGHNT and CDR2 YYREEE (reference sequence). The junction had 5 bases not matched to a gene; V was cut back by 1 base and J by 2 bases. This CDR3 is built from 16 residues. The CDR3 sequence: CASSLWADRAGNTIYF. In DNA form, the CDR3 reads TGTGCCAGCAGCTTGTGGGCGGACAGGGCTGGAAACACCATATATTTT.

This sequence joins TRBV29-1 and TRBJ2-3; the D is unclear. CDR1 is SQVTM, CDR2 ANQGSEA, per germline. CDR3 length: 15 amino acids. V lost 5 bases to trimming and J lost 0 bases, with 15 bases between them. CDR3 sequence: CSVRSWQASTDTQYF. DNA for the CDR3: TGCAGCGTTCGATCCTGGCAGGCAAGCACAGATACGCAGTATTTT.

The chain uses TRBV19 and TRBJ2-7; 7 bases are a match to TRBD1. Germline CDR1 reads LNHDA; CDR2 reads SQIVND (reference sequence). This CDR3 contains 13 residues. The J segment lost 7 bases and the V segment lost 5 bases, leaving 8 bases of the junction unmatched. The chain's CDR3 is CASSQGVGLEQYF. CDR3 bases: TGTGCCAGTAGTCAGGGGGTGGGGCTGGAGCAGTACTTC.

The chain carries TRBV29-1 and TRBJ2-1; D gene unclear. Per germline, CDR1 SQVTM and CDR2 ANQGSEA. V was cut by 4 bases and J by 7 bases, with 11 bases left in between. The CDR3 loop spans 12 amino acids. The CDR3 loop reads CSVGVPGNEQFF. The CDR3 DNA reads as TGCAGCGTTGGTGTGCCGGGTAATGAGCAGTTCTTC.

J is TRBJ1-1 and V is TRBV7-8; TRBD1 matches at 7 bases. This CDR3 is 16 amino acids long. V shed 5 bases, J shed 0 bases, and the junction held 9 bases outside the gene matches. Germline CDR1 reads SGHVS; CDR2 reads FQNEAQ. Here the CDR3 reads CASSLMGQTMNTEAFF. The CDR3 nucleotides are TGTGCCAGCAGCCTCATGGGACAGACCATGAACACTGAAGCTTTCTTT.

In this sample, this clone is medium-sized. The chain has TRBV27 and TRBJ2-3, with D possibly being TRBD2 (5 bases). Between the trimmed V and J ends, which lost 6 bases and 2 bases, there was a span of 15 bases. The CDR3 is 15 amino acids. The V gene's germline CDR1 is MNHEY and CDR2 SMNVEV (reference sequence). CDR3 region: CASSGNIPSTDTQYF. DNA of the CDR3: TGTGCCAGCAGCGGGAATATACCTTCCACAGATACGCAGTATTTT.

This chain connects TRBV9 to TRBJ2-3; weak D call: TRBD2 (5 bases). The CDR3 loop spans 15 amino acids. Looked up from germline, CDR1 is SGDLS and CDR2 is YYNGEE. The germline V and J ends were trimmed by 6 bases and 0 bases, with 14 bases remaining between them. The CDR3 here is CASTKGLASTDTQYF. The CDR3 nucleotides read TGTGCCAGCACCAAAGGGCTAGCTAGCACAGATACGCAGTATTTT.